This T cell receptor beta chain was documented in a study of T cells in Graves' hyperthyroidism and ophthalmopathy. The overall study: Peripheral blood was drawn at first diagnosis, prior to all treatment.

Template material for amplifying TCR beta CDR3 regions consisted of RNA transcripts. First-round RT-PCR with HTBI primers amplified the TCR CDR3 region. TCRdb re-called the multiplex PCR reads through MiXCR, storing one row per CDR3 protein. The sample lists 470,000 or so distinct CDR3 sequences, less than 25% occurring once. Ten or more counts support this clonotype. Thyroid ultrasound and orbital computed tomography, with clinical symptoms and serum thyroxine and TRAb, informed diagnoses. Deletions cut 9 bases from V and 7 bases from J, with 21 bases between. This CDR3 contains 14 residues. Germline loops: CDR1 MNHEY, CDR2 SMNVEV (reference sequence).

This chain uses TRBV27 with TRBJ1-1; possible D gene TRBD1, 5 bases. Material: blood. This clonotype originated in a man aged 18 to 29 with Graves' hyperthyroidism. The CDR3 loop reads CASSPFGGSHEAFF. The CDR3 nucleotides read TGTGCCAGTTCTCCGTTTGGGGGTTCCCATGAAGCTTTCTTT.